This T cell receptor (beta chain) was captured in a study of blood T cell repertoires in COVID-19 (TCRdb year 2020). With regard to the full study: Samples covering the acute and convalescent phases of COVID-19 were provided by collaborators in the United States, Italy and Spain. Where available, HLA class I and class II types were obtained from metadata supplied by the sample provider rather than from assay-based typing. Samples came from the ongoing ImmuneRACE study (first 160 participants) plus 1,254 subjects from 6 global collaborators. Deeply sampled blood TCRbeta repertoires from subjects exposed to, actively infected with, or recovered from COVID-19 were included in the dataset. The material from the prospective study consisted of cDNA or gDNA derived from T cells, B-cell-depleted T cells, or PBMCs. The repertoires were made available in a free public database intended to serve as a resource for research on the immune response to SARS-CoV-2. Sample metadata almost always included a de-identified subject ID, COVID-19 status, age in years and sex. The paper's findings and limits, for the study overall: Clinical and demographic metadata were provided uncurated, with the amount varying by source and participant.

TCRbeta CDR3 regions were amplified from genomic DNA by means of the immunoSEQ Assay, a bias-controlled multiplex PCR. The authors' pipeline ran thus. The number of nucleated cells in each sample was estimated by amplification of reference gene primers within the assay. To quantify the absolute abundance of each unique TCRbeta CDR3 rearrangement, sequence reads were collapsed and filtered. For each sample, productive Simpson clonality was calculated as the square root of Simpson's diversity index over productive rearrangements. As stored in TCRdb, this immuneACCESS dataset retains in-frame rearrangements with V and J assigned. A fraction of the clones does not appear; measured against another copy, unresolved V genes explain less than half of the discrepancy, and the remainder lacks a known reason. The V and J calls and the clone size are those of that table, but D and trimming were determined from the DNA. In this sample the table shows about 310,000 clones, 70% to 90% of which occur a single time. The biggest ten clones account for approximately 8% of the sample.

A word on this clone: It lacks a known antigen. Qualities for individual bases were not recorded, and no much larger clone is one base off.

From cysteine to phenylalanine, the CDR3 is 14 amino acids long. The DNA shown is the 42-base CDR3, in frame from base 1. Cut back by 6 bases and 8 bases, the V and J ends lie 17 bases apart. The germline V gene yields MNHEY for CDR1 and SVGAGI for CDR2. Samples from volunteer blood donors who had recovered from COVID-19 were contributed by a second Seattle source. Each collaborating institution followed its own protocols to collect whole blood in K2EDTA tubes. For TCRbeta analysis, collaborators shipped samples in one of three forms: frozen whole blood, isolated PBMCs, or DNA extracted from either of those sample types.

The material sequenced was peripheral blood. The sequence came from a woman aged 50 to 65 who had recovered from COVID-19. The chain couples TRBV6-5 to TRBJ1-5; confidence is insufficient to name the D gene. The CDR3 region: CASSHYKQREPQHF. The nucleotides are TGTGCCAGCAGCCATTATAAACAGAGGGAGCCCCAGCATTTT.